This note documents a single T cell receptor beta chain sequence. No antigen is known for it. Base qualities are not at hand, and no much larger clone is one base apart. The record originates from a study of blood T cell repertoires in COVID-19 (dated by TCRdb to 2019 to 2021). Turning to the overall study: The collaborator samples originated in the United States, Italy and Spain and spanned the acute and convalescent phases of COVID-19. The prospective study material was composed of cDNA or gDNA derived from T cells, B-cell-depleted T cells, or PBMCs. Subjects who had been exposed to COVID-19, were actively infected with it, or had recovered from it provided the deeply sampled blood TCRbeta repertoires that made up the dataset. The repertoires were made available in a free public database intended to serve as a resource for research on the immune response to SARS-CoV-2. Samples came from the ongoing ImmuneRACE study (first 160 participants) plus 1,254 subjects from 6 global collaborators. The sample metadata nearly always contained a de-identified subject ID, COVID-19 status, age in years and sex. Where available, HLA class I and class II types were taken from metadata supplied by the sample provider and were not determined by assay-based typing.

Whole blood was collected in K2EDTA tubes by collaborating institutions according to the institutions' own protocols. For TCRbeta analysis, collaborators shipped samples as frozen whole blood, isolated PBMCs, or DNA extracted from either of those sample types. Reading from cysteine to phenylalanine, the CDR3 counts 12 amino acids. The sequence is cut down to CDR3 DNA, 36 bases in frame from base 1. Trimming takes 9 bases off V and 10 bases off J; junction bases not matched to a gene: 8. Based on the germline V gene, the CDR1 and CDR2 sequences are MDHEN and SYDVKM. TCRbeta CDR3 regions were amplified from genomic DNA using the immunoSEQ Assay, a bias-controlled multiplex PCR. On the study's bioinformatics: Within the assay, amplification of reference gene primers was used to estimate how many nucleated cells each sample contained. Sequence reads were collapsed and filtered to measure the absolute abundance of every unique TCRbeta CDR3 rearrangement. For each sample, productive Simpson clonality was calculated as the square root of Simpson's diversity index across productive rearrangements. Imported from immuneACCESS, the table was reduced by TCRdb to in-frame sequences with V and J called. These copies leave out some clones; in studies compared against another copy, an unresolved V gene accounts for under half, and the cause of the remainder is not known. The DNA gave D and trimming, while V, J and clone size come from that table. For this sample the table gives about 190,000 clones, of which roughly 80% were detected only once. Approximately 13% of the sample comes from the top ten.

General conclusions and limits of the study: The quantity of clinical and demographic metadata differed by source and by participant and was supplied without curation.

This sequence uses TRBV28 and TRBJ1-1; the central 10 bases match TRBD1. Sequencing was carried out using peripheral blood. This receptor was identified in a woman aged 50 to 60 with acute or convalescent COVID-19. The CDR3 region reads CASTDRGYGAFF. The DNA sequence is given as TGTGCCAGTACGGACAGGGGGTACGGAGCTTTCTTT. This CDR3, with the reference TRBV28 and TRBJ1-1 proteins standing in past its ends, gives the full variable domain DVKVTQSSRYLVKRTGEKVFLECVQDMDHENMFWYRQDPGLGLRLIYFSYDVKMKEKGDIPEGYSVSREKKERFSLILESASTNQTSMYLCASTDRGYGAFFGQGTRLTVV.